This TCR beta chain was profiled in a study of blood T cell repertoires in COVID-19. Study at large: Researchers got acute and convalescent COVID-19 samples from the United States, Italy and Spain. PBMCs, B-cell-depleted T cells, or T cells were the source of the cDNA or gDNA that made up the material.

Germline V gives CDR1 SGHDT, CDR2 YYEEEE. This CDR3 spans 15 amino acids. Trimming took 3 bases from V and 4 from J; bases not matched to a gene: 4. This clone was counted only a few times. Methods used by the authors: How many nucleated cells were present was estimated from reference gene primer amplification. Some clones are missing from TCRdb's copy, which holds only in-frame ones; the method was immunoSEQ multiplex PCR. V and J calls and clone size come straight from that table; D and trimming were deduced from the DNA. Of tens of thousands of clones in the sample, about four fifths are singletons; the top ten hold under 20%.

The gene calls are TRBV5-6 and TRBJ2-3; 11 bases align to TRBD1. Material: peripheral blood. The sequence was obtained from a man between 65 and 85 years old with active COVID-19. CDR3 sequence: CASSSGTGGADTQYF. In DNA, the CDR3 is TGTGCCAGCAGCTCCGGGACAGGGGGTGCAGATACGCAGTATTTT.